The rows below give T cell receptor beta chains drawn from one sample of a study of Graves' ophthalmopathy and Graves' hyperthyroidism. MiXCR was run by TCRdb on the multiplex PCR reads, yielding one entry per CDR3 protein. The table shows about 220,000 distinct CDR3 sequences, with 20% to 25% occurring only once. Input material: peripheral blood. The receptors originated from a woman between 45 and 60 years old with Graves' ophthalmopathy. Each CDR3 is given with its conserved first and last residue. A D gene is named only where the DNA matches it firmly. The size field is filled for only some rows; it gives once, few, many or a size class.

clone size	J gene	D gene	V gene	CDR3 protein
many	TRBJ2-7	-	TRBV6-1	CASRRDEHEQYF
many	TRBJ2-7	-	TRBV12-3/TRBV12-4	CASSFRTDYEQYF
many	TRBJ1-5	-	TRBV27	CASSWAGYQPQHF
many	TRBJ1-3	-	TRBV5-1	CASSLSVGGSGNTIYF
-	TRBJ1-2	-	TRBV10-3	CAISEPKFRASHYGYTF
-	TRBJ1-5	-	TRBV20-1	CSAWQGINQPQHF
few	TRBJ1-3	TRBD1	TRBV2	CASMGQAFGNTIYF
many	TRBJ2-5	-	TRBV28	CASSSIQGRIETQYF
few	TRBJ1-1	-	TRBV15	CATSRRMTGTEAFF
many	TRBJ1-6	-	TRBV6-1	CAGASTYNSPLHF
-	TRBJ1-2	-	TRBV11-2	CASSSTGFGYTF
-	TRBJ2-7	TRBD2	TRBV6-1	CASSEGLATSYEQYF
many	TRBJ2-5	TRBD2	TRBV20-1	CSAGTSGGRYQETQYF